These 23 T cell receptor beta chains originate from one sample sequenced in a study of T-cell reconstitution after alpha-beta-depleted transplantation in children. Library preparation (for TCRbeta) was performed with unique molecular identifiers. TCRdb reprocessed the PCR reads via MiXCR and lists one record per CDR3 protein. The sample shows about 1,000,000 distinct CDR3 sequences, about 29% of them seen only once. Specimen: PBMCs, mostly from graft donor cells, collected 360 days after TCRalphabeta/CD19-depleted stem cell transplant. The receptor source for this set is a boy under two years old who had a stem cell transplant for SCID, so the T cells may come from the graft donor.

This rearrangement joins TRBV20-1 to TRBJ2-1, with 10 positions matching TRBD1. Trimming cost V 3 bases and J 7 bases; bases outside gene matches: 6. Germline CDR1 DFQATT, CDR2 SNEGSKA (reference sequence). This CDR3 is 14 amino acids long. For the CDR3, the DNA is TGCAGTGCTAGGATCGGACAGGGGGAGAATGAGCAGTTCTTC. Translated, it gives CSARIGQGENEQFF.

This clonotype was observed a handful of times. The CDR3 reads CASSYGRTNTEAFF. The CDR3 bases are TGTGCCAGCAGTTATGGGCGTACCAACACTGAAGCTTTCTTT. This rearrangement joins TRBV6-5 to TRBJ1-1; unclear D gene. The V end lost 3 bases, the J end lost 2 bases, and 10 bases lay between the germline ends. The CDR3 runs 14 residues. Per germline, CDR1 MNHEY and CDR2 SVGAGI.

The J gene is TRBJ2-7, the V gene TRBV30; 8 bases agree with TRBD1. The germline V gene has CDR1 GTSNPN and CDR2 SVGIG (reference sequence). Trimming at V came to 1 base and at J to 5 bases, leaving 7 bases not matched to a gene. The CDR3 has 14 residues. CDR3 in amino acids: CAWSGGTGGNEQYF. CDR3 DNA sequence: TGTGCCTGGAGTGGCGGAACAGGGGGAAACGAGCAGTACTTC.

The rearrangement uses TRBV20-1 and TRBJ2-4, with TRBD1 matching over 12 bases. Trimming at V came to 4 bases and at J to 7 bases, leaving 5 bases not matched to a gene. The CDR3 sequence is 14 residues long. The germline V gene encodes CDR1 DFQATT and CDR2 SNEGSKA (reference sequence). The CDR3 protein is CSAKGQGAVNIQYF. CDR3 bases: TGCAGTGCTAAGGGACAGGGGGCAGTTAACATTCAGTACTTC.

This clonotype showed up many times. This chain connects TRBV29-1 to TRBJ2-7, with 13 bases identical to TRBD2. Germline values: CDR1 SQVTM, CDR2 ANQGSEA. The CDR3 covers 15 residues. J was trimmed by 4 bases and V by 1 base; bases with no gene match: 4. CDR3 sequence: CSVEGTSGGRYEQYF. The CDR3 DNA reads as TGCAGCGTTGAAGGGACTAGCGGGGGAAGGTACGAGCAGTACTTC.

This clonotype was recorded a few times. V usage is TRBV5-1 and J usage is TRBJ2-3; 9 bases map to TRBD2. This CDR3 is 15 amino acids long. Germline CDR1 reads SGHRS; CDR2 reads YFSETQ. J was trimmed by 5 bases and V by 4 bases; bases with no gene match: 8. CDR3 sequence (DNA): TGCGCCAGCAGCCGCACCGGACTAGCGCAAGATACGCAGTATTTT. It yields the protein CASSRTGLAQDTQYF.

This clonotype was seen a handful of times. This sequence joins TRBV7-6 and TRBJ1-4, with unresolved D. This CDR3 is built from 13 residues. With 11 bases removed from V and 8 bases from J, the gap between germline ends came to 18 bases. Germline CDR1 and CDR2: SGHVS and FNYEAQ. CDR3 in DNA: TGTGCCGCCCAGTCCAGACCGGGGGAAAAACTGTTTTTT. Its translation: CAAQSRPGEKLFF.

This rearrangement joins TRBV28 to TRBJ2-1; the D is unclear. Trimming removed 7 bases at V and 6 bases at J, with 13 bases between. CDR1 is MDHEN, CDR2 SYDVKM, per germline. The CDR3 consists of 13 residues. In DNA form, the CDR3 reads TGTGCCAGCACCTCACTTCGGATCAATGAGCAGTTCTTC. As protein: CASTSLRINEQFF.

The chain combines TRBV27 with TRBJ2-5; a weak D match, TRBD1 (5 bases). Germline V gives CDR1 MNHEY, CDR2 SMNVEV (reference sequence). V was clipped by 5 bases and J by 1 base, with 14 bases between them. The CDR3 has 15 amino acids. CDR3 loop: CASSPLPTAQETQYF. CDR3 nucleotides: TGTGCCAGCAGTCCCCTCCCGACAGCCCAAGAGACCCAGTACTTC.

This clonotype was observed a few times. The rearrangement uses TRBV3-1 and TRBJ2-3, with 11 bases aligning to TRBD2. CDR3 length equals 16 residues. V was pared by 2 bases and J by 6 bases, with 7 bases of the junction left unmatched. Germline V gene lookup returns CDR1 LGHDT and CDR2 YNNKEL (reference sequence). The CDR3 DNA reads TGTGCCAGCAGCCAATTGGGGACTAGCGGCCCGGATACGCAGTATTTT. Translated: CASSQLGTSGPDTQYF.

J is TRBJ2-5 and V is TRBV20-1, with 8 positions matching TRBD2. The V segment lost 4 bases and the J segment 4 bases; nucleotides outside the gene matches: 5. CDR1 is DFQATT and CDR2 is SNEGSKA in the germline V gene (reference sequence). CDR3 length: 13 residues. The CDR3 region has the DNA TGCAGTGCTAAGCGGGGGCTGGGAGAGACCCAGTACTTC. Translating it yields CSAKRGLGETQYF.

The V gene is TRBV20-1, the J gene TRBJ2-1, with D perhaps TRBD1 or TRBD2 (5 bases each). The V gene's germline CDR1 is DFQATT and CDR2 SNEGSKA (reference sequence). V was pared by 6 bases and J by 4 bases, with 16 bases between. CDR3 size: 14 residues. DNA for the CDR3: TGCAGTGCCCCCGTCCCGGGACGGTACAATGAGCAGTTCTTC. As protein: CSAPVPGRYNEQFF.

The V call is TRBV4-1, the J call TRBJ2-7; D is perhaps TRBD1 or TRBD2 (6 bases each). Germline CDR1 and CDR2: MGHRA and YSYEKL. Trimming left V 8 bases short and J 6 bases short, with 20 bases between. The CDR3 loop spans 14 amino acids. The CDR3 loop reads CASSHQGKGGEQYF. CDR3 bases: TGCGCCAGCTCTCACCAGGGGAAGGGAGGCGAGCAGTACTTC.

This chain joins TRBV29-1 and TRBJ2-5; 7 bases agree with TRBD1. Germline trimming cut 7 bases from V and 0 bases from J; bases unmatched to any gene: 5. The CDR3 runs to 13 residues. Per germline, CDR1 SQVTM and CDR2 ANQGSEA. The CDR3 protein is CSAETGHQETQYF. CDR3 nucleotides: TGCAGCGCAGAGACAGGGCACCAAGAGACCCAGTACTTC.

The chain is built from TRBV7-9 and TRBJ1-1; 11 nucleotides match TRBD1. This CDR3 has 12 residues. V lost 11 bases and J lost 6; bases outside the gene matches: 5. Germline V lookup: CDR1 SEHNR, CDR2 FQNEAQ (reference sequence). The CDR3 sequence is CAGGQGDSEAFF. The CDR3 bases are TGTGCCGGGGGACAGGGGGATTCTGAAGCTTTCTTT.

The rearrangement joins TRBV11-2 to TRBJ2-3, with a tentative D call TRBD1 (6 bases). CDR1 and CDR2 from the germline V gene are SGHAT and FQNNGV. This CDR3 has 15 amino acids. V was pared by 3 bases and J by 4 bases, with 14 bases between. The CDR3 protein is CASSFEGESADTQYF. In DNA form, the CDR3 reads TGTGCCAGCAGCTTTGAGGGGGAGAGCGCAGATACGCAGTATTTT. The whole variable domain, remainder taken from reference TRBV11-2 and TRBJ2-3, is EAGVAQSPRYKIIEKRQSVAFWCNPISGHATLYWYQQILGQGPKLLIQFQNNGVVDDSQLPKDRFSAERLKGVDSTLKIQPAKLEDSAVYLCASSFEGESADTQYFGPGTRLTVL.

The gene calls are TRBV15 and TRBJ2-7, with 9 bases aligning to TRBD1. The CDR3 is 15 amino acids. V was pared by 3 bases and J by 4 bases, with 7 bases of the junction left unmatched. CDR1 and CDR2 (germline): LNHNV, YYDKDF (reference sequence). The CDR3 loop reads CATSRTGTGRYEQYF. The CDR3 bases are TGTGCCACCAGCAGGACCGGGACAGGGAGATACGAGCAGTACTTC.

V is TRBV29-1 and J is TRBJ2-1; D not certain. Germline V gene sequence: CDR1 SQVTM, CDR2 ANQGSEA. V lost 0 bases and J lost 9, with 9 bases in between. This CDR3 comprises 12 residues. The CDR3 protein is CSVEDPGGEQFF. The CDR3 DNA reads TGCAGCGTTGAAGATCCCGGCGGTGAGCAGTTCTTC.

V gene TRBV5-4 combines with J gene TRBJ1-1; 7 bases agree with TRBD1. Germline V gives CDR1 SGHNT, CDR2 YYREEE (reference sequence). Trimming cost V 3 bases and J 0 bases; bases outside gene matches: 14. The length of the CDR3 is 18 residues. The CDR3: CASSWDLLPGTVNTEAFF. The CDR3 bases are TGTGCCAGCAGCTGGGACCTTTTGCCCGGGACAGTGAACACTGAAGCTTTCTTT.

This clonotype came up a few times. CDR3 in DNA: TGTGCCAGCAGCCAATGGTTTGGGACCACTGAAGCTTTCTTT. The encoded protein is CASSQWFGTTEAFF. The rearrangement joins TRBV14 to TRBJ1-1; a possible D gene is TRBD1 (5 bases). The CDR3 sequence is 14 residues long. Per the germline V gene, CDR1 is SGHDN and CDR2 is FVKESK. Trimming stripped 2 bases from V and 4 bases from J, with 11 bases between.

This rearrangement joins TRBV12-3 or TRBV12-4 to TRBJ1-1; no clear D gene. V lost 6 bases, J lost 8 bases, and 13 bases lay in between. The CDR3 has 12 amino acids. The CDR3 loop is CASSRGHIEAFF. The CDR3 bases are TGTGCCAGCAGCCGTGGGCATATAGAAGCTTTCTTT.

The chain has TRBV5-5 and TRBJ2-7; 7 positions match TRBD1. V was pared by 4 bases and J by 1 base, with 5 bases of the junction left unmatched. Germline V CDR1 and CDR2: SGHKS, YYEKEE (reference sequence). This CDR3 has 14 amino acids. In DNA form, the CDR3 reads TGTGCCAGCAGCCACGACAGGGTGTCCTACGAGCAGTACTTC. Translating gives CASSHDRVSYEQYF.

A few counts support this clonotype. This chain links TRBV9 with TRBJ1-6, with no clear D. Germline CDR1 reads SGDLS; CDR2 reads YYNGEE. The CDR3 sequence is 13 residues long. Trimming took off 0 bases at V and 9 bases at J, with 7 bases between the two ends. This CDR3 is CASSVEGGSPLHF. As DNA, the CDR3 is TGTGCCAGCAGCGTAGAGGGAGGTTCACCCCTCCACTTT.